This paragraph covers one T cell receptor beta chain sequence. Its antigen is still unknown. This sample was included in a study of T cell responses to AZD1222 COVID-19 vaccine. The data were produced by immunoSEQ multiplex PCR, yet TCRdb's version contains in-frame clones alone and is incomplete. The sample consists of about 100,000 clones, around 87% of them appearing once. Regarding the study as a whole: Spike was spanned by vaccine-associated CD4 TCRs, with dominance at 160-218 and 743-854. AZD1222 recipients seropositive at baseline numbered only five to seven. A mostly white British donor set with more females was recruited, and clonal diversity was possibly underestimated.

The analysis combined second doses at about 4 or about 12 weeks. Germline values: CDR1 MNHNY, CDR2 SVGAGI (reference sequence). V dropped 0 bases and J dropped 8 bases, with 8 bases sitting between them. This CDR3 has 14 amino acids. J is TRBJ1-6 and V is TRBV6-6, with no clear D. The sample in question was peripheral blood, obtained 28 days after the second AZD1222 dose. The TCR sequence derives from an adult who received the AZD1222 COVID-19 vaccine. Written as DNA, the CDR3 is TGTGCCAGCAGTTACTCCGGGAGGGATTCACCCCTCCACTTT. Residues: CASSYSGRDSPLHF.